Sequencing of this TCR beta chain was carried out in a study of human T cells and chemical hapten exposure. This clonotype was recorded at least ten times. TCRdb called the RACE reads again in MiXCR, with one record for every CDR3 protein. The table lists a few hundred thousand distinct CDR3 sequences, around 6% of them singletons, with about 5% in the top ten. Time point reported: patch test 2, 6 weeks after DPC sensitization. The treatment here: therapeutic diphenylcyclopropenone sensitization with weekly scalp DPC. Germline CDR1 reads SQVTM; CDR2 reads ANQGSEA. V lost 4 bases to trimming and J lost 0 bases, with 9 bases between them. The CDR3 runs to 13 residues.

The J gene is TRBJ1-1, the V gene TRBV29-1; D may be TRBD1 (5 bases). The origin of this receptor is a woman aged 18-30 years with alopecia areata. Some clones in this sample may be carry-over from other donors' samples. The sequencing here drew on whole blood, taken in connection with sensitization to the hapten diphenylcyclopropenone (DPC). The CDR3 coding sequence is TGCAGCGTTGGGGGGAGTTTGAACACTGAAGCTTTCTTT. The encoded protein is CSVGGSLNTEAFF.